These 7 T cell receptor beta chains came from one sample sequenced in a study of blood T cell repertoires in COVID-19. Repertoires were generated with immunoSEQ multiplex PCR, while TCRdb's copy carries only in-frame clones and drops some. The sample lists about 270,000 clones; roughly four fifths were seen once. The sequenced sample was peripheral blood. These receptors were collected from a woman between 50 and 59 years old who had recovered from COVID-19.

The genes are TRBV11-2 and TRBJ2-7; 8 bases align to TRBD1. J lost 8 bases, V lost 0 bases, and 9 bases had no gene match. This CDR3 comprises 15 residues. Germline CDR1 reads SGHAT; CDR2 reads FQNNGV. The CDR3 spells CASSLDSARGQKQYF. The DNA of the CDR3 is TGTGCCAGCAGCTTAGATTCGGCCAGGGGGCAAAAGCAGTACTTC. The full variable domain, its missing parts supplied by reference TRBV11-2 and TRBJ2-7, is EAGVAQSPRYKIIEKRQSVAFWCNPISGHATLYWYQQILGQGPKLLIQFQNNGVVDDSQLPKDRFSAERLKGVDSTLKIQPAKLEDSAVYLCASSLDSARGQKQYFGPGTRLTVT.

V gene TRBV27 combines with J gene TRBJ2-1, with 9 positions matching TRBD1. Germline assignment: CDR1 MNHEY and CDR2 SMNVEV (reference sequence). After removal of 6 bases from V and 6 bases from J, the junction contained 9 bases not matched to a gene. This CDR3 has 15 amino acids. CDR3 sequence (DNA): TGTGCCAGCAGCCTCCGGGACAGGGCTCTCAATGAGCAGTTCTTC. This translates into CASSLRDRALNEQFF.

In nucleotides, the CDR3 is TGTGCCAGCAGCCCATTAGCGGGGGGGCTGGATACGCAGTATTTT. It is translated as CASSPLAGGLDTQYF. The rearrangement uses TRBV7-3 and TRBJ2-3; 11 bases align to TRBD2. Germline trimming cut 5 bases from V and 6 bases from J; bases unmatched to any gene: 7. The CDR3 totals 15 residues. Germline assignment: CDR1 SGHTA and CDR2 FQGTGA. The full variable domain, with the rest looked up from reference TRBV7-3 and TRBJ2-3, is GAGVSQTPSNKVTEKGKYVELRCDPISGHTALYWYRQSLGQGPEFLIYFQGTGAADDSGLPNDRFFAVRPEGSVSTLKIQRTERGDSAVYLCASSPLAGGLDTQYFGPGTRLTVL.

Written as DNA, the CDR3 is TGTGCCAGCAGCCAGAGAGCGGGGGGCGGAACAGATACGCAGTATTTT. It translates to CASSQRAGGGTDTQYF. This rearrangement joins TRBV3-1 (or the pseudogene TRBV3-2) to TRBJ2-3; 9 bases line up with TRBD2. Looked up from germline, CDR1 is LGHDT and CDR2 is YNNKEL (reference sequence). V lost 3 bases to trimming and J lost 3 bases; unmatched junction nucleotides: 7. This CDR3 is 16 amino acids long.

The chain employs TRBV5-1 and TRBJ1-5; unclear D gene. The CDR3 length is 16 residues. With 0 bases removed from V and 1 base from J, the gap between germline ends came to 11 bases. The germline V gene has CDR1 SGHRS and CDR2 YFSETQ. CDR3 in DNA: TGCGCCAGCAGCTTGGATCCGGGGATAAGCAATCAGCCCCAGCATTTT. Amino acids: CASSLDPGISNQPQHF.

CDR3 bases: TGTGCCAGCAGTCTCGACAGTCTCTCCCTGGGCTATGGCTACACCTTC. It yields the protein CASSLDSLSLGYGYTF. The chain recombines TRBV7-9 with TRBJ1-2, with D possibly matching TRBD1 (5 bases). Germline lookup yields CDR1 SEHNR and CDR2 FQNEAQ (reference sequence). Between the trimmed V and J ends, which lost 6 bases and 4 bases, there was a span of 21 bases. This CDR3 spans 16 amino acids. The full variable domain, rest sourced from reference TRBV7-9 and TRBJ1-2, is DTGVSQNPRHKITKRGQNVTFRCDPISEHNRLYWYRQTLGQGPEFLTYFQNEAQLEKSRLLSDRFSAERPKGSFSTLEIQRTEQGDSAMYLCASSLDSLSLGYGYTFGSGTRLTVV.

The gene calls are TRBV7-2 and TRBJ2-3; D unresolved. With 2 bases removed from V and 6 bases from J, the gap between germline ends came to 12 bases. Germline CDR1 is SGHTA and CDR2 is FQGNSA. This CDR3 contains 14 residues. Here the CDR3 DNA reads TGTGCCAGCAGCTTACTAAGCAGCGTGGATACGCAGTATTTT. Translated: CASSLLSSVDTQYF.